This T cell receptor beta chain was retrieved from a study of T cells after yellow fever vaccination. Study-level background: Libraries from low-cell-number fractions were prepared with the SMART-Seq v4 Ultra Low Input RNA kit. General observations from the study: Shared CD4/CD8 clonotypes were a small share, likely from convergent recombination.

V was shortened by 0 bases and J by 10 bases, with 13 bases between the two germline ends. CDR3 length: 14 residues. Germline lookup yields CDR1 SGHRS and CDR2 YFSETQ. Generation of TCR cDNA used 5'RACE template switching (which added a universal primer site and UMIs). TCRdb redid the calling of the 5' RACE reads with MiXCR, one entry per CDR3 protein. This table has 450,000 to 650,000 distinct CDR3 sequences, less than 15% appearing once. In regard to this clonotype: Its target is not known.

V gene TRBV5-1 combines with J gene TRBJ1-4, with D perhaps TRBD1 (5 bases). The sequence was obtained from a man under 40 who received the YFV17D yellow fever vaccine. Here the sequenced sample was PBMCs, taken on the day of the yellow fever booster vaccination. CDR3: CASSLAQGEGKLFF. CDR3 in DNA: TGCGCCAGCAGCTTGGCCCAGGGTGAGGGAAAACTGTTTTTT.